The 30 T cell receptor beta chains in this list originate from one sample, sequenced in a study of PD-1 blockade in classical Hodgkin lymphoma. Profiling relied on immunoSEQ multiplex PCR, and the TCRdb table lists in-frame clones only, not all of them. Altogether about 97,000 clones are present, 75% to 90% being singletons, with the ten largest covering 9.5% to 15%. All patients experienced relapse after autologous stem cell transplantation, and brentuximab vedotin exposure was variable. The specimen was peripheral blood mononuclear cells (PBMCs), collected at baseline. These receptors were obtained from a human donor with classical Hodgkin lymphoma.

The chain joins TRBV7-2 to TRBJ1-2; D may be TRBD1 (5 bases). Per the germline V gene, CDR1 is SGHTA and CDR2 is FQGNSA. The V end was cut by 5 bases, the J end by 4 bases, with 20 bases between. The CDR3 covers 16 residues. This chain's CDR3 is CASSTLGGWSIYGYTF. CDR3 in DNA: TGTGCCAGCAGCACACTCGGGGGGTGGAGTATCTATGGCTACACCTTC.

This clone is medium-sized (0.01 to 0.1%) within its sample. The chain is built from TRBV7-4 and TRBJ1-3; TRBD1 aligns across 7 bases. V lost 5 bases and J lost 4; bases outside the gene matches: 11. CDR1 is SGHVT, CDR2 SQSDAQ, per germline. There are 16 residues in the CDR3. The CDR3 coding sequence is TGTGCCAGCAGCGCTCGACAGGGCAAATCGGGAAACACCATATATTTT. It codes for CASSARQGKSGNTIYF. The full variable domain, in which reference TRBV7-4 and TRBJ1-3 provide the parts outside the CDR3, is GAGVSQSPRYKVAKRGRDVALRCDSISGHVTLYWYRQTLGQGSEVLTYSQSDAQRDKSGRPSGRFSAERPERSVSTLKIQRTEQGDSAVYLCASSARQGKSGNTIYFGEGSWLTVV.

The chain uses TRBV18 and TRBJ2-3; unclear D gene. Germline values: CDR1 KGHSH, CDR2 LQKENI. This CDR3 contains 14 residues. V lost 0 bases and J lost 8, with 12 bases in between. CDR3 residues: CASSPPSATGTQYF. The CDR3 DNA sequence: TGTGCCAGCTCACCACCGAGCGCCACGGGTACGCAGTATTTT.

J is TRBJ1-4 and V is TRBV2, with D uncertain. Germline V gene lookup returns CDR1 SNHLY and CDR2 FYNNEI. The CDR3 spans 11 residues. Trimming removed 2 bases from V and 6 bases from J, with 1 base in between. In DNA form, the CDR3 reads TGTGCCAGCAGTGAATATGAAAAACTGTTTTTT. This sequence encodes CASSEYEKLFF.

This clone showed up just once. DNA of the CDR3: TGTGCCATCAGTCCTTCCGGACAGGGGGCGTCCGGCTACACCTTC. Encoded protein: CAISPSGQGASGYTF. The rearrangement links TRBV10-3 to TRBJ1-2; TRBD1 agrees at 11 bases. The CDR3 totals 15 residues. Germline loops: CDR1 ENHRY, CDR2 SYGVKD. Trimming at V came to 5 bases and at J to 8 bases, leaving 10 bases not matched to a gene.

V gene TRBV5-6 combines with J gene TRBJ2-5; 7 bases fit TRBD2. Germline V gene lookup returns CDR1 SGHDT and CDR2 YYEEEE. V lost 6 bases to trimming and J lost 5 bases; unmatched junction nucleotides: 7. The CDR3 totals 13 residues. This CDR3 is CASIRRGGETQYF. The CDR3 region has the DNA TGTGCCAGCATCCGGAGGGGAGGGGAGACCCAGTACTTC.

The chain has TRBV15 and TRBJ2-3, with 7 bases aligning to TRBD1. Germline CDR1 is LNHNV and CDR2 is YYDKDF (reference sequence). V gave up 2 bases and J gave up 0 bases; unmatched junction bases: 5. This CDR3 is built from 16 residues. CDR3 loop: CATSRLTGSSTDTQYF. The CDR3 nucleotides are TGTGCCACCAGCAGACTGACAGGGTCCAGCACAGATACGCAGTATTTT.

This chain joins TRBV18 and TRBJ2-3; D possibly corresponds to TRBD2 (7 bases). The V and J ends lost 4 bases and 6 bases respectively, with 17 bases between them. Germline assignment: CDR1 KGHSH and CDR2 LQKENI. The CDR3 length is 15 residues. The CDR3: CASSQAGTFGDTQYF. DNA for the CDR3: TGTGCCAGCTCACAAGCGGGGACATTTGGGGATACGCAGTATTTT.

The genes are TRBV4-1 and TRBJ1-5; D is unresolved. This CDR3 is built from 13 residues. In germline, CDR1 is MGHRA, CDR2 YSYEKL. Trimming pared 0 bases from V and 5 bases from J, leaving 5 bases between. CDR3 nucleotide sequence: TGCGCCAGCAGCCAAGACCAATATCAGCCCCAGCATTTT. Translation: CASSQDQYQPQHF.

V and J are TRBV4-1 and TRBJ2-3, with 8 positions matching TRBD2. J was trimmed by 3 bases and V by 8 bases; bases with no gene match: 7. CDR1 and CDR2 from the germline V gene are MGHRA and YSYEKL. The CDR3 length is 14 residues. The CDR3 region has the DNA TGCGCCAGCGGAACAGCGGGAGCTACAGATACGCAGTATTTT. Translated, it gives CASGTAGATDTQYF.

The chain links TRBV6-4 to TRBJ2-1; perhaps TRBD1 as D (7 bases). Trimming took 6 bases from V and 6 from J, leaving 18 bases between them. Germline V gives CDR1 MRHNA, CDR2 SNTAGT. The CDR3 spans 15 residues. CDR3 protein: CASSADRAGGNEQFF. CDR3 coding DNA: TGTGCCAGCAGCGCCGACAGGGCCGGGGGCAATGAGCAGTTCTTC.

This chain links TRBV5-1 with TRBJ2-7, with TRBD1 matching 10 bases. After removal of 7 bases from V and 5 bases from J, the junction contained 6 bases not matched to a gene. Germline values: CDR1 SGHRS, CDR2 YFSETQ. The CDR3 runs 13 residues. The CDR3 DNA reads as TGCGCCAGCTGCCCGACAGGGGGCCACGAGCAGTACTTC. Translating gives CASCPTGGHEQYF. Full variable domain (rest looked up from reference TRBV5-1 and TRBJ2-7): KAGVTQTPRYLIKTRGQQVTLSCSPISGHRSVSWYQQTPGQGLQFLFEYFSETQRNKGNFPGRFSGRQFSNSRSEMNVSTLELGDSALYLCASCPTGGHEQYFGPGTRLTVT.

This chain links TRBV9 with TRBJ2-3; no clear D. The CDR3 extends over 14 amino acids. From germline, CDR1 is SGDLS and CDR2 YYNGEE. The V and J ends lost 0 bases and 3 bases respectively, with 8 bases between them. The CDR3 here is CASSVAPWTDTQYF. CDR3 coding DNA: TGTGCCAGCAGCGTAGCTCCCTGGACAGATACGCAGTATTTT.

The CDR3 sequence is CASSHRQGAQTGELFF. Written as DNA, the CDR3 is TGCGCCAGCAGCCACCGACAGGGAGCACAAACCGGGGAGCTGTTTTTT. The chain carries TRBV4-3 and TRBJ2-2, with TRBD1 matching over 7 bases. Trimming at V came to 3 bases and at J to 5 bases, leaving 9 bases not matched to a gene. CDR3 length: 16 residues. Germline CDR1 and CDR2: LGHNA and YSLEER.

The rearrangement joins TRBV7-9 to TRBJ2-1; no reliable D call. V lost 3 bases, J lost 0 bases, and 12 bases lay in between. The CDR3 covers 16 residues. CDR1 is SEHNR, CDR2 FQNEAQ, per germline (reference sequence). This chain's CDR3 is CASSFFSLSSYNEQFF. The CDR3 DNA is TGTGCCAGCAGCTTTTTCTCGCTGAGCTCCTACAATGAGCAGTTCTTC.

This sequence joins TRBV4-3 and TRBJ1-2; weak D call: TRBD1 (5 bases). The CDR3 is made up of 15 amino acids. Germline CDR1 LGHNA, CDR2 YSLEER. V dropped 1 base and J dropped 4 bases, with 13 bases sitting between them. In DNA form, the CDR3 reads TGCGCCAGCAGCCAAGGGGTGCAGGGCCTCTATGGCTACACCTTC. As protein: CASSQGVQGLYGYTF.

The chain uses TRBV6-5 and TRBJ1-4; maybe TRBD1 (6 bases). The CDR3 is 14 amino acids. The germline V gene encodes CDR1 MNHEY and CDR2 SVGAGI. Trimming took 4 bases from V and 5 from J, leaving 11 bases between them. CDR3 residues: CASSLDGGNEKLFF. CDR3 DNA sequence: TGTGCCAGCAGTTTGGACGGGGGCAATGAAAAACTGTTTTTT.

The chain combines TRBV15 with TRBJ2-2, with D possibly TRBD2 on 6 matching bases. Germline CDR1 LNHNV, CDR2 YYDKDF (reference sequence). The CDR3 covers 14 residues. V was shortened by 9 bases and J by 8 bases, with 19 bases between the two germline ends. The chain's CDR3 is CATRRISGDGELFF. For the CDR3, the DNA is TGTGCCACACGGCGGATTAGCGGCGATGGGGAGCTGTTTTTT.

The V call is TRBV5-6, the J call TRBJ2-3; 9 bases agree with TRBD1. Looked up from germline, CDR1 is SGHDT and CDR2 is YYEEEE. The trim removed 2 bases at V and 8 bases at J, leaving 21 bases unmatched. The CDR3 is 19 residues long. CDR3 sequence reads: CASSFGRTGDPWLRSTQYF. The CDR3 coding sequence is TGTGCCAGCAGCTTCGGGCGGACAGGGGATCCCTGGCTAAGGAGTACGCAGTATTTT.

V and J are TRBV15 and TRBJ2-1; 7 nucleotides line up with TRBD1. Germline trimming cut 2 bases from V and 4 bases from J; bases unmatched to any gene: 11. CDR3 size: 17 residues. Germline loops: CDR1 LNHNV, CDR2 YYDKDF (reference sequence). For the CDR3, the DNA is TGTGCCACCAGCAGATTTGGGACAGCGTTAAAATACAATGAGCAGTTCTTC. This gives the protein CATSRFGTALKYNEQFF.

Here the CDR3 reads CASSRSGTYNEQFF. CDR3 coding DNA: TGTGCCAGCTCACGGAGCGGAACCTACAATGAGCAGTTCTTC. The chain carries TRBV18 and TRBJ2-1, with TRBD2 as a possible D gene (5 bases). V dropped 4 bases and J dropped 2 bases, with 9 bases sitting between them. The germline V gene has CDR1 KGHSH and CDR2 LQKENI. The CDR3 loop spans 14 amino acids.

The rearrangement uses TRBV6-1 and TRBJ2-7; D is possibly TRBD2 (5 bases). The germline gives CDR1 MNHNS, CDR2 SASEGT. CDR3 length equals 12 residues. Trimming left V 7 bases short and J 7 bases short, with 14 bases between. The CDR3 DNA reads TGTGCCAGCAAGGTAGCGACGGGTGAGCAGTACTTC. Protein product: CASKVATGEQYF.

The V gene is TRBV6-8, the J gene TRBJ2-1; 7 bases are a match to TRBD2. J was trimmed by 2 bases and V by 0 bases; bases with no gene match: 16. This CDR3 is 20 amino acids long. The germline V gene has CDR1 MNHGY and CDR2 SAAAGT. In DNA form, the CDR3 reads TGTGCCAGCAGTTACTCGAAGGTAGCCGGGCTAGCGGAGACCTACAATGAGCAGTTCTTC. Encoded protein: CASSYSKVAGLAETYNEQFF.

The chain combines TRBV5-1 with TRBJ2-7; 10 bases fit TRBD1. V lost 5 bases to trimming and J lost 4 bases; unmatched junction nucleotides: 9. The CDR3 is 15 amino acids. Germline V CDR1 and CDR2: SGHRS, YFSETQ. The CDR3 spells CASSPGTGVSYEQYF. CDR3 sequence (DNA): TGCGCCAGCAGTCCCGGGACAGGGGTATCGTACGAGCAGTACTTC.

The chain is built from TRBV18 and TRBJ2-3; 12 positions agree with TRBD2. Germline V gene lookup returns CDR1 KGHSH and CDR2 LQKENI. CDR3 length: 17 residues. After removal of 3 bases from V and 4 bases from J, the junction contained 8 bases not matched to a gene. The CDR3 protein is CASSPIPGTSGPDTQYF. CDR3 DNA sequence: TGTGCCAGCTCACCGATACCCGGGACTAGCGGGCCAGATACGCAGTATTTT.

The gene calls are TRBV5-4 and TRBJ1-5; D is unclear. Per germline, CDR1 SGHNT and CDR2 YYREEE (reference sequence). Trimming removed 0 bases at V and 1 base at J, with 2 bases between. The CDR3 totals 13 residues. The CDR3 DNA reads as TGTGCCAGCAGCTTGGACAGCAATCAGCCCCAGCATTTT. Its translation: CASSLDSNQPQHF.

This chain joins TRBV5-4 and TRBJ1-4; TRBD1 might be the D (6 bases). The CDR3 consists of 14 residues. The V and J ends lost 3 bases and 2 bases respectively, with 8 bases between them. Germline values: CDR1 SGHNT, CDR2 YYREEE (reference sequence). The CDR3 DNA reads TGTGCCAGCAGCTCGACAGGTACTAATGAAAAACTGTTTTTT. Encoded protein: CASSSTGTNEKLFF.

This sequence joins TRBV7-9 and TRBJ2-1; tentatively, D is TRBD2 (5 bases). V was trimmed by 1 base and J by 12 bases, leaving 10 bases between them. The CDR3 spans 12 residues. Per the germline V gene, CDR1 is SEHNR and CDR2 is FQNEAQ (reference sequence). This CDR3 is CASSLGTRGQFF. The CDR3 DNA is TGTGCCAGCAGCTTAGGAACCCGGGGGCAGTTCTTC.

The rearrangement uses TRBV11-2 and TRBJ2-7; the D call may be TRBD1 or TRBD2 (6 bases each). Between the trimmed V and J ends, which lost 5 bases and 4 bases, there was a span of 15 bases. The CDR3 is made up of 14 amino acids. Germline-derived CDR1 and CDR2 are SGHAT and FQNNGV. CDR3 DNA sequence: TGTGCCAGCAGCCCGGGGGCCTATAGGTACGAGCAGTACTTC. Amino acids: CASSPGAYRYEQYF. The entire variable domain, with the rest obtained from reference TRBV11-2 and TRBJ2-7, is as follows: EAGVAQSPRYKIIEKRQSVAFWCNPISGHATLYWYQQILGQGPKLLIQFQNNGVVDDSQLPKDRFSAERLKGVDSTLKIQPAKLEDSAVYLCASSPGAYRYEQYFGPGTRLTVT.

The chain couples TRBV5-4 to TRBJ2-5; 8 bases match TRBD2. Germline loops: CDR1 SGHNT, CDR2 YYREEE (reference sequence). The CDR3 extends over 17 amino acids. The ends lost 3 bases at V and 2 bases at J; junction bases unmatched: 12. DNA for the CDR3: TGTGCCAGCAGCTGGTCCCTAGGGCGGGAGGTTCAAGAGACCCAGTACTTC. Encoded protein: CASSWSLGREVQETQYF.